Below, one TCR beta chain is given with its context. Trimming took 1 base from V and 0 from J; bases not matched to a gene: 3. Germline V gene data show CDR1 as SGHAT and CDR2 as FQDESV (reference sequence). CDR3 length: 15 amino acids. The data belong to a study of blood T cell repertoires in COVID-19. Study information: Both acute and convalescent COVID-19 samples were obtained from the United States, Italy and Spain. PBMCs, B-cell-depleted T cells, or T cells were the source of the cDNA or gDNA that made up the material.

As originally analysed: Nucleated cell number was recorded as an estimate derived from reference gene primer amplification. Sequenced by immunoSEQ multiplex PCR; TCRdb stores in-frame clones only, minus some. V, J and clone size are taken as reported in that table, and D and trimming were inferred from the DNA itself. The sample has around 380,000 clones; approximately 80% are singletons. The chain uses TRBV11-1 and TRBJ2-7; 7 nucleotides match TRBD2. What was sequenced was peripheral blood. The clonotype comes from a human donor with acute or convalescent COVID-19. The donor label of this sample is uncertain. The CDR3 DNA reads as TGTGCCAGCAGCTTAGGGCTAGCGGCCTCCTACGAGCAGTACTTC. Translation gives CASSLGLAASYEQYF. Drawing the rest from reference TRBV11-1 and TRBJ2-7, the complete variable domain is EAEVAQSPRYKITEKSQAVAFWCDPISGHATLYWYRQILGQGPELLVQFQDESVVDDSQLPKDRFSAERLKGVDSTLKIQPAELGDSAMYLCASSLGLAASYEQYFGPGTRLTVT.